Following are 17 T cell receptor beta chains from one sample sequenced in a study of identifying expanded T cells in peripheral blood. Some clones are missing from TCRdb's copy, which holds only in-frame ones; the method was immunoSEQ multiplex PCR. The sample has some 93,000 clones; 88% are singletons. The source material was blood. Source of these receptors: a person aged 18-70 years in good health.

The V and J genes are TRBV9 and TRBJ1-5; unclear D gene. Deletions cut 0 bases from V and 5 bases from J, with 6 bases between. This CDR3 has 13 amino acids. Germline V lookup: CDR1 SGDLS, CDR2 YYNGEE. CDR3 DNA: TGTGCCAGCAGCGTAGACAGCGATCAGCCCCAGCATTTT. It encodes CASSVDSDQPQHF.

This rearrangement joins TRBV7-2 to TRBJ1-6; 7 bases fit TRBD1. CDR1 is SGHTA and CDR2 is FQGNSA in the germline V gene. This CDR3 comprises 18 residues. The J segment lost 9 bases and the V segment lost 0 bases, leaving 14 bases of the junction unmatched. The CDR3 loop reads CASSLAPLGQVEGSPLHF. As DNA, the CDR3 is TGTGCCAGCAGCTTAGCTCCCCTCGGACAGGTAGAGGGTTCACCCCTCCACTTT.

The chain uses TRBV5-1 and TRBJ2-1, with a possible D match to TRBD2 (5 bases). The CDR3 length is 18 residues. Germline V gives CDR1 SGHRS, CDR2 YFSETQ. V lost 1 base to trimming and J lost 0 bases, with 17 bases between them. The CDR3 loop reads CASSLFNSPTSSYNEQFF. The CDR3 nucleotides are TGCGCCAGCAGCTTGTTCAACTCGCCCACTAGCTCCTACAATGAGCAGTTCTTC.

The chain carries TRBV19 and TRBJ2-2, with 8 bases fitting TRBD1. Germline values: CDR1 LNHDA, CDR2 SQIVND (reference sequence). The CDR3 spans 15 residues. The V segment lost 8 bases and the J segment 6 bases; nucleotides outside the gene matches: 11. The CDR3 nucleotides are TGTGCCAGTTCCCTTCTAGGACAGGGCCCCGGGGAGCTGTTTTTT. Its protein is CASSLLGQGPGELFF. The complete variable domain, with remaining parts taken from reference TRBV19 and TRBJ2-2, reads DGGITQSPKYLFRKEGQNVTLSCEQNLNHDAMYWYRQDPGQGLRLIYYSQIVNDFQKGDIAEGYSVSREKKESFPLTVTSAQKNPTAFYLCASSLLGQGPGELFFGEGSRLTVL.

This rearrangement joins TRBV6-1 to TRBJ1-2; possibly TRBD1 for D (5 bases). Germline values: CDR1 MNHNS, CDR2 SASEGT. The CDR3 extends over 16 amino acids. V was pared by 2 bases and J by 1 base, with 14 bases between. In nucleotides, the CDR3 is TGTGCCAGCAGTGAAAGCGGGGGAGGACTTAACTATGGCTACACCTTC. Residues: CASSESGGGLNYGYTF.

The chain links TRBV19 to TRBJ2-2, with D hard to call. The CDR3 has 13 amino acids. The ends were cut back, 4 bases at V and 5 bases at J, with 8 bases in the middle. Germline V gives CDR1 LNHDA, CDR2 SQIVND (reference sequence). The DNA of the CDR3 is TGTGCCAGTAGTACGACACAGACCGGGGAGCTGTTTTTT. The encoded protein is CASSTTQTGELFF.

This chain uses TRBV4-1 with TRBJ2-1; TRBD1 matches 7 bases. The CDR3 runs 17 residues. V was clipped by 0 bases and J by 2 bases; unmatched bases: 7. CDR1 is MGHRA, CDR2 YSYEKL, per germline. The CDR3 sequence: CASSQERQGPPYNEQFF. CDR3 bases: TGCGCCAGCAGCCAAGAGAGACAGGGACCACCCTACAATGAGCAGTTCTTC.

This chain uses TRBV27 with TRBJ1-1; D gene ambiguous. This CDR3 has 16 amino acids. V was cut by 3 bases and J by 1 base, with 15 bases left in between. Per the germline V gene, CDR1 is MNHEY and CDR2 is SMNVEV (reference sequence). Written as DNA, the CDR3 is TGTGCCAGCAGTTTGACCTTTTATGGCTCGAACACTGAAGCTTTCTTT. The encoded protein is CASSLTFYGSNTEAFF.

About this clone: This CDR3 is also generated by other DNA sequences in the sample. The chain joins TRBV7-2 to TRBJ1-1; no firm D call. The CDR3 loop spans 13 amino acids. Germline CDR1 reads SGHTA; CDR2 reads FQGNSA. V gave up 1 base and J gave up 1 base, with 4 bases separating them. The CDR3 region is CASSLVGNTEAFF. The CDR3 DNA is TGTGCCAGCAGCTTAGTGGGGAACACTGAAGCTTTCTTT.

This clone came up once. J is TRBJ1-2 and V is TRBV19; 7 bases match TRBD1. CDR1 and CDR2 (germline): LNHDA, SQIVND (reference sequence). With V trimmed by 6 bases and J by 2 bases, 6 bases remained unmatched. The CDR3 extends over 14 amino acids. In DNA form, the CDR3 reads TGTGCCAGTAGGAACAGGGGAGCCAACTATGGCTACACCTTC. It yields the protein CASRNRGANYGYTF.

The CDR3 here is CASSEGQGRNQPQHF. The CDR3 DNA is TGTGCCAGCAGTGAAGGACAGGGTAGAAATCAGCCCCAGCATTTT. The chain employs TRBV2 and TRBJ1-5; TRBD1 matches at 7 bases. CDR1 and CDR2 (germline): SNHLY, FYNNEI. CDR3 length: 15 amino acids. Trimming took 1 base from V and 4 from J; bases not matched to a gene: 4.

The chain recombines TRBV5-5 with TRBJ2-2, with D perhaps TRBD2 (5 bases). The CDR3 length is 15 residues. V was clipped by 6 bases and J by 7 bases, with 19 bases between them. CDR1 is SGHKS and CDR2 is YYEKEE in the germline V gene (reference sequence). The CDR3 protein is CASTLRMAEGGELFF. For the CDR3, the DNA is TGTGCCAGCACCCTAAGAATGGCAGAGGGCGGGGAGCTGTTTTTT.

In this sample, this clone turned up a few times. V gene TRBV5-6 combines with J gene TRBJ1-1; D may be TRBD1 (5 bases). V dropped 4 bases and J dropped 4 bases, with 17 bases sitting between them. The CDR3 contains 15 residues. Looked up from germline, CDR1 is SGHDT and CDR2 is YYEEEE. The CDR3 coding sequence is TGTGCCAGCAGCGTAAGGGGTGGCAGAGCCACTGAAGCTTTCTTT. Encoded protein: CASSVRGGRATEAFF. The full variable domain, its missing parts supplied by reference TRBV5-6 and TRBJ1-1, is DAGVTQSPTHLIKTRGQQVTLRCSPKSGHDTVSWYQQALGQGPQFIFQYYEEEERQRGNFPDRFSGHQFPNYSSELNVNALLLGDSALYLCASSVRGGRATEAFFGQGTRLTVV.

The chain combines TRBV11-1 with TRBJ1-1; no firm D call. The CDR3 extends over 13 amino acids. The germline V and J ends were trimmed by 4 bases and 1 base, with 7 bases remaining between them. CDR1 and CDR2 (germline): SGHAT, FQDESV (reference sequence). The CDR3: CASSSHSNTEAFF. CDR3 in DNA: TGTGCCAGCAGCTCCCACTCGAACACTGAAGCTTTCTTT.

J is TRBJ2-1 and V is TRBV30, with TRBD2 matching over 7 bases. The CDR3 loop spans 13 amino acids. CDR1 is GTSNPN and CDR2 is SVGIG in the germline V gene (reference sequence). With 4 bases clipped from V and 2 bases from J, the junction kept 2 bases outside the gene matches. This CDR3 reads CAWIGTTYNEQFF. The CDR3, as DNA: TGTGCCTGGATAGGGACTACCTACAATGAGCAGTTCTTC.

The CDR3 spells CASSILGQTYEQYF. The CDR3 DNA reads TGTGCCAGTAGTATCCTCGGACAGACCTACGAGCAGTACTTC. The chain has TRBV19 and TRBJ2-7; tentatively, D is TRBD1 (6 bases). CDR1 and CDR2 (germline): LNHDA, SQIVND (reference sequence). V was pared by 3 bases and J by 2 bases, with 11 bases between. The length of the CDR3 is 14 residues.

This chain connects TRBV5-6 to TRBJ1-5; D gene ambiguous. CDR3 length equals 15 residues. In germline, CDR1 is SGHDT, CDR2 YYEEEE. Trimming stripped 0 bases from V and 2 bases from J, with 9 bases between. The chain's CDR3 is CASSLATVGNQPQHF. The DNA for the CDR3 is TGTGCCAGCAGCTTGGCCACAGTCGGCAATCAGCCCCAGCATTTT.